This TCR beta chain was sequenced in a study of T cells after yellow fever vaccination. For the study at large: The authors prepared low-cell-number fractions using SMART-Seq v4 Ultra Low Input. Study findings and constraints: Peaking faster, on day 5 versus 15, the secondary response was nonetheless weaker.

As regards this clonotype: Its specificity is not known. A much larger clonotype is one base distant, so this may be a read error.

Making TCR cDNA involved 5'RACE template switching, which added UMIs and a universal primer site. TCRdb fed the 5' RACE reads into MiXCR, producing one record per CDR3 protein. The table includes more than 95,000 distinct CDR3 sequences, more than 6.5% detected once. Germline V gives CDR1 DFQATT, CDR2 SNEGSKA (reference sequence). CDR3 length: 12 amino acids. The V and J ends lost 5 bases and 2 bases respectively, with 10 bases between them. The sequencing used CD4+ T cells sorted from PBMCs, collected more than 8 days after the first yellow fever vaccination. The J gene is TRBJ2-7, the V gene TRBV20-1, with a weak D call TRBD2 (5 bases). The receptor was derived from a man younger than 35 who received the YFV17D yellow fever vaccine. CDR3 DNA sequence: TGCAGTGCTTGGGGAGCACCCTACGAGCAGTACTTC. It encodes CSAWGAPYEQYF.